This T cell receptor beta chain derives from a study of cytomegalovirus exposure and HLA in healthy donors. Study-level points and caveats: There were a few CMV-associated chains whose specificity for CMV antigens was confirmed in vitro.

Method: immunoSEQ multiplex PCR; TCRdb's copy keeps in-frame clones and lacks some. The data contain 190,000 or so clones, approximately 80% of them seen just once; the ten biggest clones take up around 15%. Germline V gene lookup returns CDR1 SGHRS and CDR2 YFSETQ. CDR3 length: 14 amino acids. Trimming took off 9 bases at V and 2 bases at J, with 14 bases between the two ends. Concerning this clone itself: Its antigen is currently unknown.

Sequences were obtained from PBMCs. This receptor was identified in a young woman in good health and CMV-seropositive. The chain employs TRBV5-1 and TRBJ2-2; D uncertain. CDR3 amino acids: CATRVGSNTGELFF. The CDR3 DNA follows: TGCGCCACCCGAGTCGGGTCTAACACCGGGGAGCTGTTTTTT.